This TCR beta chain is from a study of regulatory T cells in long-lasting Graves disease. General study findings and limits: For persistent Graves' patients, TCR diversity was lower than for newly diagnosed ones.

HTBI primers from iRepertoire and Arm-PCR of CDR3 regions yielded the TCR beta libraries. MiXCR, run by TCRdb on the multiplex PCR reads, gives a single entry per CDR3 protein. The data contain roughly 560,000 distinct CDR3 sequences, 15% to 20% of them singletons. The time point was: newly diagnosed GD, antithyroid drugs for less than 3 months. Construction of the TCR library relied on RNA isolated from PBMCs. Investigators report Graves' disease was diagnosed under American Thyroid Association guidelines. Blood from the periphery, 8.5 to 9 milliliters in all, was drawn into EDTA tubes. The CDR3 runs 13 residues. V was shortened by 6 bases and J by 16 bases, with 21 bases between the two germline ends. This clonotype occurred many times. The antigen is undetermined. The same specimen was also included in a second study, on T cells in Graves' hyperthyroidism and ophthalmopathy.

Material: peripheral blood mononuclear cells (PBMCs), obtained at new diagnosis, from a patient treated with antithyroid drugs. V and J are TRBV12-3 or TRBV12-4 and TRBJ1-4; D is unresolved. This receptor was identified in a woman aged 40 to 65 with Graves disease. The CDR3 protein is CASSKDALTTRFF. Here the CDR3 DNA reads TGTGCCAGCAGCAAGGACGCCCTAACAACGCGGTTTTTT.